The 21 T cell receptor beta chains in this list originate from one sample, sequenced in a study of T cell repertoires in cytomegalovirus infection. TCRdb itself ran the reads through MiXCR, one entry per CDR3 protein. The table records just over 450,000 distinct CDR3 sequences, about 39% of them present only once. These receptors lack a known antigen. The sample was cultured PBMCs, taken from culture after CMV antigen stimulation. These TCRs come from a human donor in good health (CMV status not recorded). Some clones in this sample may be carry-over from other donors' samples.

A single count supports this clonotype. The J gene is TRBJ1-5, the V gene TRBV6-2 or TRBV6-3; 8 bases are shared with TRBD1. V shed 6 bases and J 10 bases; nucleotides not matched to a gene: 23. This CDR3 is 18 amino acids long. Germline CDR1 is MNHEY and CDR2 is SVGEGT. The CDR3 spells CASSYRRDRNLSRSPQHF. CDR3 coding DNA: TGTGCCAGCAGCTACAGGAGGGACAGGAATTTATCCCGCAGCCCCCAGCATTTT.

The genes are TRBV7-2 and TRBJ1-6; 9 bases are shared with TRBD1. The germline V gene has CDR1 SGHTA and CDR2 FQGNSA. The junction had 9 bases not matched to a gene; V was cut back by 1 base and J by 2 bases. The CDR3 consists of 19 residues. The CDR3 spells CASSLGDRVISPYNSPLHF. For the CDR3, the DNA is TGTGCCAGCAGCTTAGGGGACAGGGTGATCTCGCCCTATAATTCACCCCTCCACTTT.

This clonotype occurred a few times. This chain connects TRBV7-9 to TRBJ1-1; TRBD1 might be the D (5 bases). This CDR3 comprises 18 residues. Germline CDR1 is SEHNR and CDR2 is FQNEAQ (reference sequence). The V end was cut by 5 bases, the J end by 0 bases, with 22 bases between. In nucleotides, the CDR3 is TGTGCCAGCAGCCCGATAGGGGCAGGCTCCCGCATGAACACTGAAGCTTTCTTT. It is translated as CASSPIGAGSRMNTEAFF.

The gene calls are TRBV29-1 and TRBJ2-3, with TRBD2 as a possible D gene (5 bases). Per germline, CDR1 SQVTM and CDR2 ANQGSEA. The V end lost 7 bases, the J end lost 0 bases, and 8 bases lay between the germline ends. The CDR3 is made up of 12 amino acids. CDR3 in DNA: TGCAGCGGAAGCGGTAGCACAGATACGCAGTATTTT. Protein: CSGSGSTDTQYF.

The sample holds one count of this clonotype. V is TRBV5-4 and J is TRBJ1-1, with TRBD1 matching 9 bases. Trimming at V came to 4 bases and at J to 1 base, leaving 5 bases not matched to a gene. There are 15 residues in the CDR3. Germline assignment: CDR1 SGHNT and CDR2 YYREEE (reference sequence). For the CDR3, the DNA is TGTGCCAGCAGCCATATGGGACAGGGGAACACTGAAGCTTTCTTT. The encoded protein is CASSHMGQGNTEAFF.

This clonotype has a handful of counts. CDR3 bases: TGTGCCAGCATTTGGGCGGGGAGCTCCTACAATGAGCAGTTCTTC. It specifies CASIWAGSSYNEQFF. The chain uses TRBV7-2 and TRBJ2-1; D is perhaps TRBD2 (6 bases). Germline values: CDR1 SGHTA, CDR2 FQGNSA. Deletions cut 7 bases from V and 0 bases from J, with 13 bases between. The CDR3 contains 15 residues. Using reference TRBV7-2 and TRBJ2-1 for the parts outside the CDR3, the full variable domain is GAGVSQSPSNKVTEKGKDVELRCDPISGHTALYWYRQSLGQGLEFLIYFQGNSAPDKSGLPSDRFSAERTGGSVSTLTIQRTQQEDSAVYLCASIWAGSSYNEQFFGPGTRLTVL.

This chain connects TRBV15 to TRBJ2-3; D is perhaps TRBD1 (7 bases). The V end lost 1 base, the J end lost 2 bases, and 16 bases lay between the germline ends. The CDR3 consists of 17 residues. The V gene's germline CDR1 is LNHNV and CDR2 YYDKDF (reference sequence). As DNA, the CDR3 is TGTGCCACCAGCAGAGGGAGGAGGGACAGATACACAGATACGCAGTATTTT. Its translation is CATSRGRRDRYTDTQYF. The full variable domain, rest sourced from reference TRBV15 and TRBJ2-3, is DAMVIQNPRYQVTQFGKPVTLSCSQTLNHNVMYWYQQKSSQAPKLLFHYYDKDFNNEADTPDNFQSRRPNTSFCFLDIRSPGLGDTAMYLCATSRGRRDRYTDTQYFGPGTRLTVL.

The J gene is TRBJ2-7, the V gene TRBV7-6; D gene unclear. The length of the CDR3 is 13 residues. The V gene lost 5 bases and the J gene lost 2 bases, with 10 bases spanning the gap. Germline V CDR1 and CDR2: SGHVS, FNYEAQ. CDR3 amino acids: CASSMGSAYEQYF. The CDR3 DNA reads as TGTGCCAGCAGCATGGGGTCAGCCTACGAGCAGTACTTC.

This chain joins TRBV19 and TRBJ1-2; 9 bases match TRBD1. Trimming took 3 bases from V and 3 from J; bases not matched to a gene: 5. Germline V lookup: CDR1 LNHDA, CDR2 SQIVND (reference sequence). The length of the CDR3 is 15 residues. The CDR3 DNA sequence: TGTGCCAGTAGTATCGGGACAGGGATTTACTATGGCTACACCTTC. It codes for CASSIGTGIYYGYTF.

This sequence joins TRBV7-8 and TRBJ1-1; possible D gene TRBD1, 5 bases. Per the germline V gene, CDR1 is SGHVS and CDR2 is FQNEAQ. This CDR3 spans 14 amino acids. V was pared by 2 bases and J by 5 bases, with 12 bases between. The DNA for the CDR3 is TGTGCCAGCAGCTTACTCCGGGGGAGTACTGAAGCTTTCTTT. Translating it yields CASSLLRGSTEAFF.

A few counts support this clonotype. The chain joins TRBV7-6 to TRBJ2-1; TRBD2 agrees at 7 bases. Trimming removed 1 base from V and 4 bases from J; junction bases left unmatched: 10. CDR1 SGHVS and CDR2 FNYEAQ come from the germline V gene. The CDR3 spans 17 residues. The CDR3 is CASSLVPAGAGYNEQFF. CDR3 nucleotides: TGTGCCAGCAGCTTAGTCCCGGCGGGAGCAGGGTACAATGAGCAGTTCTTC.

A word on this clonotype: In this CDR3 the conserved last residue, phenylalanine or tryptophan, is missing, so a read error is likely. The DNA is omitted, as the CDR3 cannot be located on it reliably, and the CDR3 follows TCRdb's listing. This chain links TRBV30 with TRBJ2-3; TRBD2 reflects the table's D call only, with no check against the DNA. Germline V gene sequence: CDR1 GTSNPN, CDR2 SVGIG (reference sequence). The CDR3 totals 11 residues, both ends included. This CDR3 is CAWSLLGDLIV.

This clonotype has just a few counts. The CDR3 region is CASSLVGTSGRADTQYF. CDR3 sequence (DNA): TGTGCCAGCAGTTTAGTGGGGACTAGCGGGCGCGCAGATACGCAGTATTTT. V usage is TRBV27 and J usage is TRBJ2-3, with TRBD2 identical over 12 bases. Unmatched junction bases numbered 7, after V lost 2 bases and J lost 4 bases. Germline loops: CDR1 MNHEY, CDR2 SMNVEV (reference sequence). The CDR3 has 17 amino acids.

The chain couples TRBV10-3 to TRBJ1-6; 9 positions agree with TRBD1. This CDR3 has 13 amino acids. Per the germline V gene, CDR1 is ENHRY and CDR2 is SYGVKD. Trimming removed 6 bases from V and 14 bases from J; junction bases left unmatched: 8. The CDR3 sequence: CAIRGTGFGTLHF. The DNA of the CDR3 is TGTGCCATCAGAGGGACAGGGTTCGGGACCCTCCACTTT.

The rearrangement joins TRBV7-6 to TRBJ2-1; no clear D. CDR3 length: 13 amino acids. From germline, CDR1 is SGHVS and CDR2 FNYEAQ. V was clipped by 8 bases and J by 0 bases, with 8 bases between them. This CDR3 reads CASRASSYNEQFF. The CDR3 DNA reads TGTGCCAGCCGAGCGAGCTCCTACAATGAGCAGTTCTTC.

The V gene is TRBV7-2, the J gene TRBJ2-5; unclear D gene. V shed 0 bases and J shed 5 bases, with 10 bases lying between them. CDR1 is SGHTA, CDR2 FQGNSA, per germline. The CDR3 spans 14 residues. The CDR3 region is CASSLARRAETQYF. CDR3 coding DNA: TGTGCCAGCAGCTTAGCGCGCAGAGCGGAGACCCAGTACTTC. The full variable domain, in which reference TRBV7-2 and TRBJ2-5 provide the parts outside the CDR3, is GAGVSQSPSNKVTEKGKDVELRCDPISGHTALYWYRQSLGQGLEFLIYFQGNSAPDKSGLPSDRFSAERTGGSVSTLTIQRTQQEDSAVYLCASSLARRAETQYFGPGTRLLVL.

V and J are TRBV7-2 and TRBJ1-1, with D perhaps matching TRBD1 (5 bases). Germline assignment: CDR1 SGHTA and CDR2 FQGNSA. The ends were cut back, 7 bases at V and 4 bases at J, with 16 bases in the middle. CDR3 length equals 14 residues. CDR3 sequence reads: CASTPRTGLTEAFF. CDR3 coding DNA: TGTGCCAGCACCCCCCGCACAGGCCTCACTGAAGCTTTCTTT.

V is TRBV7-2 and J is TRBJ2-5, with 9 bases fitting TRBD2. Germline CDR1 and CDR2: SGHTA and FQGNSA. V shed 0 bases, J shed 2 bases, and the junction held 4 bases outside the gene matches. This CDR3 region has 16 residues. The DNA for the CDR3 is TGTGCCAGCAGCTTAGCGCTAGCGGGGAGACAAGAGACCCAGTACTTC. As protein: CASSLALAGRQETQYF.

This chain joins TRBV5-5 and TRBJ2-3; the match to TRBD2 covers 11 bases. Per germline, CDR1 SGHKS and CDR2 YYEKEE (reference sequence). CDR3 length: 16 amino acids. V gave up 3 bases and J gave up 1 base; unmatched junction bases: 4. CDR3 nucleotides: TGTGCCAGCAGCTCCCCTAGCGGGAGGCGCACAGATACGCAGTATTTT. This sequence encodes CASSSPSGRRTDTQYF.

CDR3 in amino acids: CASGGGRFTGELFF. In DNA, the CDR3 is TGTGCTAGTGGTGGCGGACGTTTCACCGGGGAGCTGTTTTTT. This chain connects TRBV12-5 to TRBJ2-2; D gene unclear. Trimming stripped 5 bases from V and 4 bases from J, with 11 bases between. Germline-derived CDR1 and CDR2 are LGHNT and FRNRAP. The CDR3 spans 14 residues.

In this sample, this clonotype turned up a few times. The CDR3 sequence: CASRTTTDTQYF. In DNA form, the CDR3 reads TGTGCCAGCAGAACTACCACAGATACGCAGTATTTT. V gene TRBV12-3 or TRBV12-4 combines with J gene TRBJ2-3; D is uncertain. This CDR3 is 12 amino acids long. V was clipped by 6 bases and J by 2 bases, with 6 bases between them.